This T cell receptor (beta chain) was sequenced during a study of T cells in Graves' hyperthyroidism and ophthalmopathy (dated by TCRdb to between 2018 and 2021). Context from the whole study: Peripheral blood samples were taken at the time of initial diagnosis, prior to any treatment. A discovery cohort of about a hundred patients, 43 with Graves' ophthalmopathy and 55 to 65 with stable Graves' hyperthyroidism, was used to find distinguishing TCR V-J signatures. Whether ophthalmopathy could be predicted prospectively was tested in an independent validation cohort made up of 18 to 20 hyperthyroidism patients plus 17 patients who later progressed to ophthalmopathy. The roughly 91 discovery patients were randomly divided into training and test sets at a 7:3 ratio. Thyroid tissue and blood T-cell repertoires from six Graves' hyperthyroidism patients were also compared in the study. Following sampling, methimazole starting at 30 mg daily was given to hyperthyroidism patients, and high-dose intravenous methylprednisolone was given to ophthalmopathy patients. The paper reports TCR Vbeta CDR3 sequencing of approximately 140 peripheral blood samples: 40 to 45 ophthalmopathy, 70 to 85 hyperthyroidism and around 17 progressor patients. Beyond this particular receptor, the publication reports: A model built on a 13 V-J signature distinguished ophthalmopathy from stable hyperthyroidism, reaching 87.88% sensitivity and 81% to 83% specificity in cross-validation and 80%/75% in testing. In validation, progression to ophthalmopathy was predicted by the model with 70.59% sensitivity and 72% to 85% specificity, a median of around 6.5 months before onset. No statistical method was used to set the sample size in advance, and investigators knew the group allocation. Most expanded thyroid clonotypes (frequency above 0.001) were also detected in blood, a finding suggesting that blood repertoires may reflect thyroid immune responses.

Germline trimming: 1 base from V, 4 bases from J; junction bases outside gene matches: 7. CDR1 and CDR2 are drawn from the germline V gene: SQVTM, ANQGSEA. Its CDR3 holds 15 amino acids, cysteine through phenylalanine. Only the CDR3 DNA stays, 45 bases, in frame from base 1. This clonotype has a count of ten or more. The antigen this receptor binds is unknown. Base quality data are lacking; no much larger clone is found one base away. TCR beta CDR3 regions were amplified from RNA transcripts. The TCR CDR3 was subjected to a first round of RT-PCR using the HTBI primer set and the Qiagen OneStep RT-PCR kit. Libraries were constructed in a second round of multiplex PCR, after which size selection and purification were performed. Libraries were sequenced paired-end with 100 bp reads on an Illumina HiSeq2000. Regarding the original processing steps: SOAPnuke was used to process the raw data, with reads discarded if the reads contained adapters or uncalled bases, had a mean Phred below 15, or lacked an exact constant-primer or identifier match. High-quality paired reads were merged with COPE v1.2.5, and unique nucleotide sequences were defined as clonotypes. MiTCR v1.1 was used to align the clonotypes against IMGT TRBV, TRBD and TRBJ reference segments. The analysis was restricted to V-J combinations with a frequency above 0.0001, which together covered 99% to 99.2% of the repertoires. The TCS score was defined as the ratio of F50 (clonal expansion) to E x V (chaos), calculated using BLOSUM62-based TCRdist between CDR3 peptides within each V-J. Welch's t-statistics and random forest reduced approximately 520 V-J features to around 14, which were used in a naive Bayes classifier (R e1071). Using fastp trimming at Q25 and MiXCR clonotype assembly, TCRdb reanalyzed the public sequencing data and kept in-frame beta chains. Each CDR3 protein gets just one entry, which takes the most common genes and DNA from the rows behind it. The V and J calls shown here were made by TCRdb, not taken from the authors' results. In this sample the table shows a few hundred thousand distinct CDR3 sequences, around 15% of which occur a single time. Approximately 14% of the sample is in the top ten clones.

Stable Graves' hyperthyroidism was defined as no progression to ophthalmopathy during 18 months of follow-up. Hyperthyroidism patients were newly diagnosed, with disease duration under 2 months, and aged 18 to 65 years. Any patient with an uncontrolled infection, another autoimmune disease, pregnancy or lactation was excluded. Diagnoses were established on the basis of clinical symptoms, serum thyroxine and TRAb, thyroid ultrasound, and orbital computed tomography. PBMCs were isolated from 10 ml of fresh peripheral blood by Ficoll-Paque density gradient centrifugation. Total RNA was extracted with Trizol reagent, and quality was checked on an Agilent 2100 Bioanalyzer.

The chain was built from TRBV29-1 and TRBJ2-3, with 8 bases in between that match TRBD1. This TCR derives from a woman aged 40 to 50 with Graves' hyperthyroidism. Sequencing was carried out using blood. The CDR3 amino acid sequence is: CSVEGTGLFPDTQYF. Read as DNA, the sequence is TGCAGCGTTGAAGGGACAGGGTTGTTTCCAGATACGCAGTATTTT.